Described below is a single T cell receptor beta chain sequence and its context. Its target is unknown. TCRB transcripts that were expressed got sequenced, as all of the isolated RNA had been reverse transcribed. Data came from immunoSEQ multiplex PCR; TCRdb stores just in-frame clones and leaves some out. The sample includes some 660,000 clones, about 14% of them seen just once. This record comes from a study of beta chain features in type 1 diabetes. For the study at large: Age, gender, cell numbers and subset yield matched between patients and controls.

The CDR3 runs 16 residues. Germline lookup yields CDR1 LGHNA and CDR2 YNFKEQ. Trimming pared 3 bases from V and 1 base from J, leaving 12 bases between. Findings and caveats of the study: Researchers report that Type 1 diabetes patients had moderately but significantly shorter TCRB CDR3s across all four CD4+ subsets. TCRB repertoires of naive, central memory and Treg cells appeared more similar among patients than among healthy donors.

The receptor was isolated from a man aged 18 to 30 with type 1 diabetes. The V call is TRBV4-2, the J call TRBJ2-2; D assignment may be TRBD1 or TRBD2 (5 bases each). The sequenced sample was naive CD4+ T cells from blood. CDR3 sequence reads: CASSQDGTMNTGELFF. CDR3 DNA sequence: TGTGCCAGCAGCCAGGACGGGACCATGAACACCGGGGAGCTGTTTTTT.